This entry features one T cell receptor (beta chain) sequence. It has no known antigen specificity. No base quality values were provided; no much bigger clone lies one nucleotide off. TCRdb records Illumina HiSeq 1500 as the sequencer. Starting from the raw public reads, TCRdb applied fastp trimming at Q25, assembled clones with MiXCR and retained in-frame beta chains. Each CDR3 protein gets just one entry, which takes the most common genes and DNA from the rows behind it. The sample contains 340,000 or so distinct CDR3 sequences, approximately 25% of them found a single time. The biggest ten clones account for about an eighth of the sample. From the cysteine through the phenylalanine, the CDR3 covers 15 amino acids. Left in the record is the CDR3 DNA by itself, 45 bases read in frame from the first base. Clipping removes 6 bases from V and 9 bases from J, with 10 as the unmatched junction base count. Based on the germline V gene, the CDR1 and CDR2 sequences are SGHTA and FQGNSA.

The treatment or condition label for this specimen denotes: in vitro stimulation with specific CMV peptide epitopes to enrich CMV-specific T cells. This entry comes from a study of T cell repertoires in cytomegalovirus infection (dated by TCRdb to between 2017 and 2020). For the wider study: Alongside well-studied HLA-B-restricted epitopes, the peptide stimulations were aimed at recently identified HLA-C-restricted CMV epitopes, whose presentation resists viral immunomodulation. The HLA type of each donor mattered for the analysis, because public TCR beta signatures pointed to carriage of CMV infection along with the matching HLA type.

Results and caveats for the whole study, not just this receptor: Carriers of CMV infection plus the relevant HLA type were discriminated by the cumulative frequency of public TCR beta family members in the study cohort and in an independent approximately 360-donor cohort. In the ex vivo response, HLA-C-restricted CMV-specific TCR beta clonotypes were dominant, and in two of eight donors the single most frequent clonotype came from this HLA-C-restricted group.

The V and J genes are TRBV7-2 and TRBJ2-1; TRBD2 aligns with 11 central bases. The receptor was isolated from a human donor in good health (CMV status not recorded). Some clones in this sample may be carry-over from other donors' samples. The material was cultured PBMCs, obtained from culture after CMV antigen stimulation. CDR3 loop: CASSLSLTSGIEQFF. The nucleotides read TGTGCCAGCAGTTTGAGCCTGACTAGCGGGATTGAGCAGTTCTTC.